This TCR beta chain was observed in a study of T cell clonality in common variable immunodeficiency. Equal genomic DNA amounts from CVID and control samples were sequenced. Assay used: immunoSEQ multiplex PCR; TCRdb lists only in-frame clones, some missing. The sample was found to contain just over 20,000 clones, and every one recurs. Whole-study results and caveats: Reportedly, TCR beta sequences from common variable immunodeficiency showed fewer deletions and N-nucleotide insertions.

This CDR3 region has 13 residues. Per the germline V gene, CDR1 is SQVTM and CDR2 is ANQGSEA. The germline V and J ends were trimmed by 5 bases and 3 bases, with 10 bases remaining between them. This clone appeared many times. What it binds is not known. The missing CDR3 end, 3 residues past where the read stops, is filled in from the germline J gene. The material sequenced was peripheral blood mononuclear cells. The chain links TRBV29-1 to TRBJ1-4; D not resolved. The receptor was derived from a human donor with common variable immunodeficiency. The sequenced CDR3 bases are TGCAGCGTTACGGGGAGCCCTAATGAAAAA. It specifies CSVTGSPNEK. The entire CDR3 reads CSVTGSPNEKLFF.